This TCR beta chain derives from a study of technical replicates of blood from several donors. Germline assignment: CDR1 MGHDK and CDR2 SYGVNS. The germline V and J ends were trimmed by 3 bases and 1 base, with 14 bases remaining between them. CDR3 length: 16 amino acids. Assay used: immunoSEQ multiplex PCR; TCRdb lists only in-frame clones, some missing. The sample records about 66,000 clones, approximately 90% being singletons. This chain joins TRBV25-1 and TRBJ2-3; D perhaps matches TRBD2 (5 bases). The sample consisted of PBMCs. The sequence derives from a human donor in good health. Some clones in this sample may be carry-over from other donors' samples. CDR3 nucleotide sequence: TGTGCCAGCAGTGATCTTCTAGCTGGTGGCACAGATACGCAGTATTTT. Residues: CASSDLLAGGTDTQYF.